This T cell receptor beta chain was sequenced in a study of OX40 agonist ivuxolimab in advanced cancers. Study findings and constraints: CD4+ and CD8+ T cells in blood underwent clonal expansion by week 6 at 0.1 to 3.0 mg/kg.

Regarding this clone: Antigen unknown.

TCRdb's table, derived via immunoSEQ multiplex PCR, lists solely in-frame clones and lacks some. The data show 15,000 to 20,000 clones, with about 60% seen just once and 7% to 9% held by the top ten. Per germline, CDR1 SEHNR and CDR2 FQNEAQ (reference sequence). Trimming stripped 6 bases from V and 9 bases from J, with 16 bases between. CDR3 length: 13 residues. Patients were excluded for autoimmune disease history or systemic immunosuppression. The TCR was taken from an adult with an advanced solid tumor such as melanoma, head and neck, liver or kidney cancer. Material: CD4+ or CD8+ T cells sorted from blood, obtained in a trial of the OX40 agonist ivuxolimab. The V and J genes are TRBV7-9 and TRBJ2-3; D gene unclear. As DNA, the CDR3 is TGTGCCAGCAGTCCGGACCGTGGGATAACGCAGTATTTT. Its translation is CASSPDRGITQYF.